This entry lists 8 T cell receptor beta chains sequenced from one sample in a study of blood T cell repertoires in COVID-19. Only in-frame clones appear in the TCRdb table, and some are missing; sequencing was by immunoSEQ multiplex PCR. The data hold under 75,000 clones, with nearly 90% observed a single time. Sequenced: peripheral blood. The receptors stem from a man in his sixties with active COVID-19.

V gene TRBV5-4 combines with J gene TRBJ2-3; no clear D gene. CDR3 length: 16 residues. The V end was cut by 4 bases, the J end by 2 bases, with 17 bases between. Looked up from germline, CDR1 is SGHNT and CDR2 is YYREEE (reference sequence). The CDR3 nucleotides read TGTGCCAGCAGCCTCTACAGTTTTGGTAACACAGATACGCAGTATTTT. Translation gives CASSLYSFGNTDTQYF.

CDR3 nucleotides: TGTGCCAGCAGCTTACCAGGGAACACTGAAGCTTTCTTT. Translation: CASSLPGNTEAFF. This chain joins TRBV5-4 and TRBJ1-1, with D unclear. The V gene lost 2 bases and the J gene lost 1 base, with 6 bases spanning the gap. The length of the CDR3 is 13 residues. CDR1 SGHNT and CDR2 YYREEE come from the germline V gene (reference sequence).

V gene TRBV28 combines with J gene TRBJ2-7, with 7 bases that match TRBD2. Per the germline V gene, CDR1 is MDHEN and CDR2 is SYDVKM. The CDR3 consists of 18 residues. V lost 5 bases to trimming and J lost 0 bases; unmatched junction nucleotides: 16. CDR3 DNA sequence: TGTGCCAGCAGTCCACCGCCCGCGGGAGCGGGGATCTCCTACGAGCAGTACTTC. It yields the protein CASSPPPAGAGISYEQYF.

V is TRBV7-8 and J is TRBJ2-7; a weak D match, TRBD2 (5 bases). In germline, CDR1 is SGHVS, CDR2 FQNEAQ. The CDR3 has 14 amino acids. The ends were cut back, 1 base at V and 2 bases at J, with 9 bases in the middle. CDR3 in amino acids: CASSLGTPAYEQYF. The CDR3 coding sequence is TGTGCCAGCAGCTTAGGGACTCCAGCCTACGAGCAGTACTTC.

V and J are TRBV10-3 and TRBJ2-7; tentatively, D is TRBD2 (6 bases). The CDR3 covers 12 residues. The V end was cut by 8 bases, the J end by 5 bases, with 13 bases between. The germline gives CDR1 ENHRY, CDR2 SYGVKD. The CDR3 nucleotides read TGTGCCATCGGTACGGGGGTCGACGAGCAGTACTTC. Its protein is CAIGTGVDEQYF.

CDR3 residues: CASSLDGTGTYGYTF. The CDR3 bases are TGCGCCAGCAGCTTGGACGGGACAGGAACTTATGGCTACACCTTC. The genes are TRBV5-1 and TRBJ1-2, with 8 bases aligning to TRBD1. Germline V gene sequence: CDR1 SGHRS, CDR2 YFSETQ. The CDR3 is made up of 15 amino acids. V trimming: 0 bases; J trimming: 5 bases; junction bases outside the gene matches: 6.

The chain links TRBV7-2 to TRBJ1-5; weak D call: TRBD1 (6 bases). Germline lookup yields CDR1 SGHTA and CDR2 FQGNSA. The CDR3 has 15 residues. V was cut by 0 bases and J by 4 bases, with 10 bases left in between. In nucleotides, the CDR3 is TGTGCCAGCAGCTTAGCGGGGGCAGTTAATCAGCCCCAGCATTTT. This gives the protein CASSLAGAVNQPQHF.

This rearrangement joins TRBV19 to TRBJ2-7; 10 bases match TRBD2. The germline gives CDR1 LNHDA, CDR2 SQIVND (reference sequence). Unmatched junction bases numbered 3, after V lost 1 base and J lost 6 bases. This CDR3 has 14 residues. The CDR3 DNA is TGTGCCAGTAGTATAGGGACTAGCGGATCCGAGCAGTACTTC. It translates to CASSIGTSGSEQYF.